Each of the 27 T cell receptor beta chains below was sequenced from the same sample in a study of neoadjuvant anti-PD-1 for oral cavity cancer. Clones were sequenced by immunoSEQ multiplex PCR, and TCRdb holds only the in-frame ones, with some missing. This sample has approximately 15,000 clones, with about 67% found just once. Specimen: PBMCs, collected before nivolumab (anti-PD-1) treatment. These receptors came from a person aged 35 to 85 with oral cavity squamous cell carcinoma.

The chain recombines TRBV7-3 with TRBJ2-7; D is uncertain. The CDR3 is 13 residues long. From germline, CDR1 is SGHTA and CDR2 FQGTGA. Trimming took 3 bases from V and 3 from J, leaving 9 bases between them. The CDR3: CASSFNIGYEQYF. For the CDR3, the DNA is TGTGCCAGCAGCTTTAACATCGGCTACGAGCAGTACTTC.

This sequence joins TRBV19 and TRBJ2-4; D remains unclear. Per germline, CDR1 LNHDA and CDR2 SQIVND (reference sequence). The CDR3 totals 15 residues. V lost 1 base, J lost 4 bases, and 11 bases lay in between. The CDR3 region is CASSIVSPEKNIQYF. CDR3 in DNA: TGTGCCAGTAGTATAGTCTCTCCGGAGAAAAACATTCAGTACTTC.

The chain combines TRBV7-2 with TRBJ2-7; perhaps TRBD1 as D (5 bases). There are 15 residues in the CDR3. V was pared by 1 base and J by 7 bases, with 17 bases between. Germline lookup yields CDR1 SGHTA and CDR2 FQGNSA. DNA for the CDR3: TGTGCCAGCAGCTTAGTATTCGGGTTGGGGCGGGAGCAGTACTTC. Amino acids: CASSLVFGLGREQYF.

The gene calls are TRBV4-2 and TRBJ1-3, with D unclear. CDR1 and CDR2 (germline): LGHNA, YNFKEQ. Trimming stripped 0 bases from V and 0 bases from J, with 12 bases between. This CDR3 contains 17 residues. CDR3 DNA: TGTGCCAGCAGCCAAGATTGGGCAGCTTCCTCTGGAAACACCATATATTTT. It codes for CASSQDWAASSGNTIYF.

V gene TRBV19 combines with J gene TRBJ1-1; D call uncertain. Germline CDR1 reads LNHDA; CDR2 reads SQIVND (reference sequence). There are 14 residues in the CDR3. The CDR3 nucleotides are TGTGCGTCTATCAATGGCAAGCCGAACACTGAAGCTTTCTTT. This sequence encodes CASINGKPNTEAFF.

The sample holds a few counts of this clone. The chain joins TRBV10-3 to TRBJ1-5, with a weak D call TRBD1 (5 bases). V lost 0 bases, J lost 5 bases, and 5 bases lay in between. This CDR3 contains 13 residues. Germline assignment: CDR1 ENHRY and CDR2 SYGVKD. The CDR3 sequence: CAISESRDQPQHF. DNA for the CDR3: TGTGCCATCAGTGAGTCCAGGGATCAGCCCCAGCATTTT.

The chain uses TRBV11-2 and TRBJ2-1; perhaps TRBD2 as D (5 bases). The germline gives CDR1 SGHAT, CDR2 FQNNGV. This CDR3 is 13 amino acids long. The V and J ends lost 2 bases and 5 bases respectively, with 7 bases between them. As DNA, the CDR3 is TGTGCCAGCAGCTTATTACTAGACAATGAGCAGTTCTTC. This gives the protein CASSLLLDNEQFF. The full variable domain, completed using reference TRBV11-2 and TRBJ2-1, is EAGVAQSPRYKIIEKRQSVAFWCNPISGHATLYWYQQILGQGPKLLIQFQNNGVVDDSQLPKDRFSAERLKGVDSTLKIQPAKLEDSAVYLCASSLLLDNEQFFGPGTRLTVL.

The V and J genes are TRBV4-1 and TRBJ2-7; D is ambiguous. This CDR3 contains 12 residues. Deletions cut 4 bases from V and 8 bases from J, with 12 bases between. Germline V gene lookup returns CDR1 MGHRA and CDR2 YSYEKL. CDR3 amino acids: CASSPPLGQQYF. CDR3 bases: TGCGCCAGCAGCCCCCCCCTGGGCCAGCAGTACTTC.

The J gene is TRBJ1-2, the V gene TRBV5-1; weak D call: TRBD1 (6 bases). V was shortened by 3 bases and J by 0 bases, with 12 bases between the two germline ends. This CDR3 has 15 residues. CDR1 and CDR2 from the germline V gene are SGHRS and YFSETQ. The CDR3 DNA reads TGCGCCAGCAGCTCACAGGGAACTGCTAACTATGGCTACACCTTC. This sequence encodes CASSSQGTANYGYTF.

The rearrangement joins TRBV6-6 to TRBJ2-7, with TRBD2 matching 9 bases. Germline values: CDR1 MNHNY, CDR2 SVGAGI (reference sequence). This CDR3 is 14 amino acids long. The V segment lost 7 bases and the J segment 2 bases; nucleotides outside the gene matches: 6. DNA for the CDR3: TGTGCCAGCAAGGGGCTAGCGGGACCCTACGAGCAGTACTTC. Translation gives CASKGLAGPYEQYF.

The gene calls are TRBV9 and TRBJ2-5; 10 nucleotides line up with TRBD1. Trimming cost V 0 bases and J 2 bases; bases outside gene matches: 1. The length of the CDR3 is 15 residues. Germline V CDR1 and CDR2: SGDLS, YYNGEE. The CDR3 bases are TGTGCCAGCAGCGTAGAGGGACAGGGGCAAGAGACCCAGTACTTC. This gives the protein CASSVEGQGQETQYF.

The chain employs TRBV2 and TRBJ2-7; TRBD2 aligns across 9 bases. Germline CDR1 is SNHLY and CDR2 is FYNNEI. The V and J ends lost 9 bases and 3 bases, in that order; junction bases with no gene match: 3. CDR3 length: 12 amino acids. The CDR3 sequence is CASRTSDYEQYF. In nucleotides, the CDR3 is TGTGCCAGTCGGACTAGCGACTACGAGCAGTACTTC.

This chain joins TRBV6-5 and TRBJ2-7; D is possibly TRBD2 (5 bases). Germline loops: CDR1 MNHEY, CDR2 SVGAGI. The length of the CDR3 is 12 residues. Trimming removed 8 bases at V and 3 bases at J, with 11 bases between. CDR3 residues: CASGVRDYEQYF. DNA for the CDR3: TGTGCCAGCGGGGTCCGGGACTACGAGCAGTACTTC.

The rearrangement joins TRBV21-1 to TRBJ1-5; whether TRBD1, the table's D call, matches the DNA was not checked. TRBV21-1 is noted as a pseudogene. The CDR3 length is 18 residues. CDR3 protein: CASSKDSSGQGVAQPQHF. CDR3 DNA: TGTGCCAGCAGCAAAGACTCGTCGGGACAGGGGGTCGCTCAGCCCCAGCATTTT.

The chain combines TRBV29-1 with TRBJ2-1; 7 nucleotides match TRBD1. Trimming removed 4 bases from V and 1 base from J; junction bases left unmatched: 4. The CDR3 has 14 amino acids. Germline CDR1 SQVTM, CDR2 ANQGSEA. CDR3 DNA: TGCAGCGTTGGAGGGACAGCTTCCTACAATGAGCAGTTCTTC. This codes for CSVGGTASYNEQFF.

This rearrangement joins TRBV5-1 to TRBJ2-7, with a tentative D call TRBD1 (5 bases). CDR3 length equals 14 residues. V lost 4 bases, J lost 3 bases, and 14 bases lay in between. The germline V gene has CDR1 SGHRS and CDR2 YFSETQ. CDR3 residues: CASSPSTRDYEQYF. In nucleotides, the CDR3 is TGCGCCAGCAGCCCCTCCACCAGGGACTACGAGCAGTACTTC.

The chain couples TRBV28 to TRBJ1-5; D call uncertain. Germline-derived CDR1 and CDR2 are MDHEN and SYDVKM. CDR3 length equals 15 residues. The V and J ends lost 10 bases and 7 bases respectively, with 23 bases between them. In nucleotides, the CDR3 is TGTGCCACGACGATGATGGCCGGCGCTGGACAGCCCCAGCATTTT. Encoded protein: CATTMMAGAGQPQHF.

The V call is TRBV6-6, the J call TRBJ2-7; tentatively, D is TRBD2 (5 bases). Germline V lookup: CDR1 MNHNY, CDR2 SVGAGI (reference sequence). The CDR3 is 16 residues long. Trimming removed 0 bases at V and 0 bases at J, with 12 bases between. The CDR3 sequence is CASSYSRRTSSYEQYF. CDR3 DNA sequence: TGTGCCAGCAGTTACTCACGGCGTACTAGCTCCTACGAGCAGTACTTC.

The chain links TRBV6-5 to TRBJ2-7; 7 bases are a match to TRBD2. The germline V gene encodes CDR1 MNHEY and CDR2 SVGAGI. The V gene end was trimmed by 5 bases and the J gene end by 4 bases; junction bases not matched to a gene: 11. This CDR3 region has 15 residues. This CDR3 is CASSKRGGIGYEQYF. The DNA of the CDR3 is TGTGCCAGCAGTAAAAGGGGAGGGATTGGGTACGAGCAGTACTTC.

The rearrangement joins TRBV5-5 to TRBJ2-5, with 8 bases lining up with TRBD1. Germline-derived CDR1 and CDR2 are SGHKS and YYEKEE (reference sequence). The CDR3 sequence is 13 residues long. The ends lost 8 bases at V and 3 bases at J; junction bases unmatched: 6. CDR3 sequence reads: CASRATGEETQYF. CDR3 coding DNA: TGTGCCAGTAGAGCGACAGGGGAAGAGACCCAGTACTTC.

Written as DNA, the CDR3 is TGTGCCAGCAGTCCCGGGCCGACGATCGGCTACACCTTC. Encoded protein: CASSPGPTIGYTF. The chain carries TRBV6-1 and TRBJ1-2; D not certain. Germline V gives CDR1 MNHNS, CDR2 SASEGT. V gave up 5 bases and J gave up 8 bases, with 15 bases separating them. The CDR3 spans 13 residues.

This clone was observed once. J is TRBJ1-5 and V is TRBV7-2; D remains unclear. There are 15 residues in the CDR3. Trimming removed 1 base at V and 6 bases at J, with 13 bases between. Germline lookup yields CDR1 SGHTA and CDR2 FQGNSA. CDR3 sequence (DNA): TGTGCCAGCAGCTTAGGTGGGCAGGTCCTTCAGCCCCAGCATTTT. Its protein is CASSLGGQVLQPQHF.

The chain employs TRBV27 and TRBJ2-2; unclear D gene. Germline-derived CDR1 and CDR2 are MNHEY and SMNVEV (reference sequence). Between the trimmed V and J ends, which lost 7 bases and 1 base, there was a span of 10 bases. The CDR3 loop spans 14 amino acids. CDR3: CASKAAVNTGELFF. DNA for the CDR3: TGTGCCAGCAAGGCGGCAGTGAACACCGGGGAGCTGTTTTTT.

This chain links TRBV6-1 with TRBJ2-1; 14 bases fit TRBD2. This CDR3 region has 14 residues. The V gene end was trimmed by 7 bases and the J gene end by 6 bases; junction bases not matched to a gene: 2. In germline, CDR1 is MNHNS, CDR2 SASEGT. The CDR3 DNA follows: TGTGCCAGCACCGGGACTAGCGGGAGCAATGAGCAGTTCTTC. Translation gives CASTGTSGSNEQFF.

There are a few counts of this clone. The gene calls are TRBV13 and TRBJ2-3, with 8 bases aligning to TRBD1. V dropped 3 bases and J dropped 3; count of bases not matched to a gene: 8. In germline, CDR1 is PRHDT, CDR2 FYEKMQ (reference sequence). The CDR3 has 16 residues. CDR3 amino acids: CASSFPRGQDTDTQYF. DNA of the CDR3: TGTGCCAGCAGCTTCCCCAGGGGGCAGGATACAGATACGCAGTATTTT.

The DNA of the CDR3 is TGTGCCAGCAGCCTGTCGGGGGAGGGCTATGAGCAGTTCTTC. Its protein product is CASSLSGEGYEQFF. The chain joins TRBV9 to TRBJ2-1; 7 bases line up with TRBD2. CDR3 length: 14 residues. Trimming took 4 bases from V and 8 from J; bases not matched to a gene: 9. Germline CDR1 is SGDLS and CDR2 is YYNGEE. The full variable domain, its missing parts supplied by reference TRBV9 and TRBJ2-1, is DSGVTQTPKHLITATGQRVTLRCSPRSGDLSVYWYQQSLDQGLQFLIQYYNGEERAKGNILERFSAQQFPDLHSELNLSSLELGDSALYFCASSLSGEGYEQFFGPGTRLTVL.

The DNA of the CDR3 is TGTGCCAGCAGTGAACCTCCTACAGATACGCAGTATTTT. It yields the protein CASSEPPTDTQYF. The J gene is TRBJ2-3, the V gene TRBV25-1; D gene uncertain. V shed 2 bases and J shed 3 bases, with 6 bases lying between them. The CDR3 consists of 13 residues. The germline V gene encodes CDR1 MGHDK and CDR2 SYGVNS. Supplemented by reference TRBV25-1 and TRBJ2-3, the full variable domain reads EADIYQTPRYLVIGTGKKITLECSQTMGHDKMYWYQQDPGMELHLIHYSYGVNSTEKGDLSSESTVSRIRTEHFPLTLESARPSHTSQYLCASSEPPTDTQYFGPGTRLTVL.